These 25 T cell receptor beta chains were sequenced from one sample in a study of CD8 T cells in ankylosing spondylitis (dated by TCRdb to the late 2010s). The method was 5' RACE. The instrument given in TCRdb is Illumina HiSeq 2500. TCRdb took the public reads, trimmed them with fastp at Q25, ran MiXCR for clone calling and kept in-frame beta chains. Identical CDR3 protein sequences are pooled into one entry, listed with their most common genes and DNA. Across this sample there are 150,000 to 250,000 distinct CDR3 sequences, with around 13% seen only once. The ten largest clonotypes hold 16% of the sample. The sample comprised blood, either unsorted or a sorted T cell fraction (not recorded which). The receptor source for this set is a male donor with ankylosing spondylitis or in good health (not recorded which).

This clonotype appeared many times. The chain recombines TRBV10-3 with TRBJ2-7; 8 positions agree with TRBD1. V shed 6 bases, J shed 2 bases, and the junction held 3 bases outside the gene matches. This CDR3 is 13 amino acids long. Germline CDR1 ENHRY, CDR2 SYGVKD. The CDR3 DNA sequence: TGTGCCATCAGGGGACAGGAAGCCTACGAGCAGTACTTC. Protein product: CAIRGQEAYEQYF.

This clonotype was detected a few times. The CDR3 loop is CASSQPGPSTEAFF. For the CDR3, the DNA is TGCGCCAGCAGCCAACCAGGTCCTAGCACTGAAGCTTTCTTT. The chain links TRBV4-1 to TRBJ1-1; D not certain. This CDR3 has 14 amino acids. Germline CDR1 is MGHRA and CDR2 is YSYEKL. V was clipped by 2 bases and J by 4 bases, with 11 bases between them.

The chain links TRBV6-5 to TRBJ2-7; D may be TRBD1 or TRBD2 (6 bases each). CDR1 MNHEY and CDR2 SVGAGI come from the germline V gene. Trimming removed 0 bases from V and 5 bases from J, with 11 bases in between. The CDR3 has 14 amino acids. CDR3 coding DNA: TGTGCCAGCAGTTACTCAAGGGGGGACCACGAGCAGTACTTC. Its translation is CASSYSRGDHEQYF.

This chain connects TRBV11-3 to TRBJ2-7; TRBD2 matches at 14 bases. Germline values: CDR1 SGHNT, CDR2 YENEEA. There are 17 residues in the CDR3. The ends lost 1 base at V and 3 bases at J; junction bases unmatched: 5. CDR3 sequence reads: CASSLGEGLAGGYEQYF. The CDR3 DNA sequence: TGTGCCAGCAGCTTAGGGGAAGGACTAGCGGGAGGCTACGAGCAGTACTTC.

This clonotype was seen once. The chain combines TRBV6-1 with TRBJ2-4; D is unclear. The CDR3 loop spans 11 amino acids. CDR1 and CDR2 (germline): MNHNS, SASEGT. The V gene lost 4 bases and the J gene lost 7 bases, with 5 bases spanning the gap. CDR3: CASSVPNIQYF. In nucleotides, the CDR3 is TGTGCCAGCAGTGTCCCTAACATTCAGTACTTC.

This clonotype was seen a few times. V gene TRBV5-1 combines with J gene TRBJ2-7; a weak D match, TRBD2 (5 bases). The CDR3 sequence is 13 residues long. Trimming pared 1 base from V and 5 bases from J, leaving 10 bases between. Per the germline V gene, CDR1 is SGHRS and CDR2 is YFSETQ. In DNA form, the CDR3 reads TGCGCCAGCAGCTTGACCGAGGGCCACGAGCAGTACTTC. Protein sequence: CASSLTEGHEQYF.

The chain's CDR3 is CASGLSIYEQYF. The CDR3 DNA is TGTGCTAGTGGTTTGTCCATCTACGAGCAGTACTTC. This chain links TRBV12-5 with TRBJ2-7, with D uncertain. The germline gives CDR1 LGHNT, CDR2 FRNRAP. Trimming took 2 bases from V and 3 from J, leaving 5 bases between them. This CDR3 comprises 12 residues.

This clonotype was counted between two and nine times. Written as DNA, the CDR3 is TGCAGTGCTAGAGGCGCCAGCTTGAACACTGAAGCTTTCTTT. It encodes CSARGASLNTEAFF. The genes are TRBV20-1 and TRBJ1-1, with D unresolved. The CDR3 length is 14 residues. Germline CDR1 DFQATT, CDR2 SNEGSKA (reference sequence). Between the trimmed V and J ends, which lost 1 base and 0 bases, there was a span of 9 bases.

This clonotype was seen at least ten times. The rearrangement uses TRBV29-1 and TRBJ2-7, with 11 bases aligning to TRBD1. CDR1 is SQVTM, CDR2 ANQGSEA, per germline. The CDR3 contains 14 residues. V was pared by 7 bases and J by 3 bases, with 8 bases of the junction left unmatched. The DNA of the CDR3 is TGCAGCGCCCGCCCCGGGACAGGGGGCTACGAGCAGTACTTC. It translates to CSARPGTGGYEQYF.

J is TRBJ2-1 and V is TRBV9; 12 nucleotides match TRBD2. The trim removed 4 bases at V and 2 bases at J, leaving 10 bases unmatched. In germline, CDR1 is SGDLS, CDR2 YYNGEE. The CDR3 length is 18 residues. The CDR3: CASSPRIGLAGTYNEQFF. The CDR3 bases are TGTGCCAGCAGCCCACGCATAGGACTAGCGGGGACCTACAATGAGCAGTTCTTC.

This chain joins TRBV4-1 and TRBJ2-1; D may be TRBD2 (6 bases). There are 16 residues in the CDR3. Germline V gene data show CDR1 as MGHRA and CDR2 as YSYEKL. Trimming shortened V by 0 bases and J by 4 bases, and 13 bases separated the two germline ends. CDR3 DNA sequence: TGCGCCAGCAGCCAAGATAACGAGCGGGTTTACAATGAGCAGTTCTTC. Translated, it gives CASSQDNERVYNEQFF.

This clonotype was recorded only once. The chain has TRBV10-2 and TRBJ2-1; the D gene could be TRBD1 or TRBD2 (5 bases each). The CDR3 totals 14 residues. V was pared by 6 bases and J by 1 base, with 10 bases between. Germline CDR1 WSHSY, CDR2 SAAADI. The DNA for the CDR3 is TGCGCCAGCAGGGGGGTACGATCCTACAATGAGCAGTTCTTC. Its protein product is CASRGVRSYNEQFF.

This chain connects TRBV12-3 or TRBV12-4 to TRBJ1-1, with D maybe TRBD1 (5 bases). The CDR3 runs to 13 residues. The V end lost 6 bases, the J end lost 3 bases, and 11 bases lay between the germline ends. The CDR3 DNA reads TGTGCCAGCAGCCCGGGGGGGGACACTGAAGCTTTCTTT. This encodes CASSPGGDTEAFF.

The rearrangement joins TRBV7-9 to TRBJ2-5, with D maybe TRBD2 (7 bases). Germline loops: CDR1 SEHNR, CDR2 FQNEAQ (reference sequence). This CDR3 comprises 15 residues. The germline V and J ends were trimmed by 7 bases and 5 bases, with 20 bases remaining between them. The CDR3 DNA reads as TGTGCCAGCATCCTCCAACAGGGAGGGAGGGAGACCCAGTACTTC. Translated, it gives CASILQQGGRETQYF.

This clonotype has a count of ten or more. The chain is built from TRBV5-5 and TRBJ2-1; a weak D match, TRBD2 (5 bases). Germline V gene lookup returns CDR1 SGHKS and CDR2 YYEKEE (reference sequence). The CDR3 length is 15 residues. The germline V and J ends were trimmed by 4 bases and 3 bases, with 14 bases remaining between them. The CDR3 DNA is TGTGCCAGCAGCCCCTCGGTAGCGTTCTACAATGAGCAGTTCTTC. Translating gives CASSPSVAFYNEQFF.

This clonotype was seen only once. This rearrangement joins TRBV2 to TRBJ2-3, with D uncertain. V lost 6 bases and J lost 2, with 6 bases in between. This CDR3 spans 12 amino acids. The germline gives CDR1 SNHLY, CDR2 FYNNEI. CDR3 region: CASRGPTDTQYF. The DNA for the CDR3 is TGTGCCAGCAGAGGGCCCACAGATACGCAGTATTTT.

A few counts support this clonotype. The rearrangement joins TRBV20-1 to TRBJ2-7, with TRBD1 matching over 8 bases. The CDR3 runs 13 residues. Germline CDR1 reads DFQATT; CDR2 reads SNEGSKA (reference sequence). After removal of 4 bases from V and 1 base from J, the junction contained 3 bases not matched to a gene. In nucleotides, the CDR3 is TGCAGTGCTATTTGGGACAGGTCCTACGAGCAGTACTTC. Amino acid sequence: CSAIWDRSYEQYF.

The chain couples TRBV29-1 to TRBJ1-1; D is perhaps TRBD1 (6 bases). The CDR3 has 14 amino acids. Germline V lookup: CDR1 SQVTM, CDR2 ANQGSEA. V was shortened by 6 bases and J by 2 bases, with 16 bases between the two germline ends. The CDR3 loop is CSVHPGHLNTEAFF. DNA of the CDR3: TGCAGCGTGCATCCGGGACACCTTAACACTGAAGCTTTCTTT.

CDR3 loop: CASSPPGTVYEQYF. In DNA, the CDR3 is TGTGCCAGCAGCCCCCCCGGTACCGTCTACGAGCAGTACTTC. The chain has TRBV9 and TRBJ2-7; D is unclear. Trimming took 4 bases from V and 3 from J, leaving 14 bases between them. Germline V gene sequence: CDR1 SGDLS, CDR2 YYNGEE. The CDR3 is made up of 14 amino acids. Based on the CDR3 plus reference TRBV9 and TRBJ2-7, the full variable domain is DSGVTQTPKHLITATGQRVTLRCSPRSGDLSVYWYQQSLDQGLQFLIQYYNGEERAKGNILERFSAQQFPDLHSELNLSSLELGDSALYFCASSPPGTVYEQYFGPGTRLTVT.

This chain links TRBV6-5 with TRBJ1-1; D is perhaps TRBD1 (6 bases). V lost 7 bases and J 10 bases, leaving 13 bases between the germline ends. CDR1 is MNHEY, CDR2 SVGAGI, per germline. The CDR3 consists of 11 residues. CDR3 amino acids: CASIGGIRAFF. The CDR3 nucleotides read TGTGCCAGCATAGGGGGAATCCGAGCTTTCTTT.

At least ten counts were recorded for this clonotype. The chain combines TRBV5-1 with TRBJ2-1, with no clear D. Germline CDR1 reads SGHRS; CDR2 reads YFSETQ. V lost 2 bases and J lost 5, with 8 bases in between. There are 13 residues in the CDR3. CDR3 sequence (DNA): TGCGCCAGCAGCTTAGGGCAGGACAATGAGCAGTTCTTC. Protein: CASSLGQDNEQFF.

This clonotype was counted ten times or more. The V call is TRBV5-1, the J call TRBJ2-6; 10 bases agree with TRBD1. Unmatched junction bases numbered 6, after V lost 4 bases and J lost 2 bases. The CDR3 is 17 amino acids. The germline V gene encodes CDR1 SGHRS and CDR2 YFSETQ. As DNA, the CDR3 is TGCGCCAGCAGCCCGGGACAGGGGATCACTGGGGCCAACGTCCTGACTTTC. Protein sequence: CASSPGQGITGANVLTF.

In its sample, this clonotype was seen a few times. This chain joins TRBV27 and TRBJ2-6; D is possibly TRBD1 (5 bases). The CDR3 length is 15 residues. Germline-derived CDR1 and CDR2 are MNHEY and SMNVEV (reference sequence). Trimming took 4 bases from V and 2 from J, leaving 9 bases between them. This chain's CDR3 is CASSSTETGANVLTF. The CDR3 DNA follows: TGTGCCAGCAGTTCGACAGAAACTGGGGCCAACGTCCTGACTTTC.

This clonotype was observed many times. The chain is built from TRBV5-1 and TRBJ2-2, with 10 bases matching TRBD1. Germline assignment: CDR1 SGHRS and CDR2 YFSETQ. The trim removed 7 bases at V and 7 bases at J, leaving 7 bases unmatched. CDR3 size: 14 residues. The DNA of the CDR3 is TGCGCCAGCTGCCGGGACAGGGGAATCGGGGAGCTGTTTTTT. It encodes CASCRDRGIGELFF.

J is TRBJ2-3 and V is TRBV27; TRBD2 matches 7 bases. V lost 4 bases, J lost 1 base, and 8 bases stayed unmatched. The germline V gene encodes CDR1 MNHEY and CDR2 SMNVEV (reference sequence). This CDR3 region has 16 residues. The CDR3 region has the DNA TGTGCCAGCAGTTCCCTAGAGCGGGGTCGCACAGATACGCAGTATTTT. Protein: CASSSLERGRTDTQYF.